The clone carrying this T cell receptor (beta chain) has a single count. No antigen is known for it. The data were taken from a study of shared clonotypes between healthy human individuals. Study-wide findings and caveats: Sequencing depth was a factor that was expected to affect clonotype sharing among donors.

Germline V CDR1 and CDR2: SEHNR, FQNEAQ (reference sequence). This CDR3 comprises 15 residues. V gave up 3 bases and J gave up 5 bases, with 16 bases separating them. The repertoire was sequenced with immunoSEQ multiplex PCR; TCRdb's copy has only in-frame clones and lacks some. This sample has about 460,000 clones, with 60% to 80% found just once. Sequencing was done on a sample of PBMCs. This TCR derives from a woman aged 40 to 55 in good health. Some clones in this sample may be carry-over from other donors' samples. The chain uses TRBV7-9 and TRBJ1-2; tentatively, D is TRBD1 (6 bases). CDR3 sequence reads: CASSFPWTERYGYTF. The CDR3 DNA sequence: TGTGCCAGCAGCTTCCCCTGGACAGAGCGATATGGCTACACCTTC.